Described below is a single T cell receptor (beta chain) sequence and its context. Antigen unknown. The data are from a study of T cells in localized non-small cell lung cancer. Study-wide points: Appearances in adjacent lung were noted for a median approximately 50 of the top 100 tumor clones. Uninvolved adjacent lung showed peak T cell clonality, exceeding tumor. Overall survival was longer when the density of T cells in the blood was higher.

The germline CDR1 and CDR2 sequences are SGDLS and YYNGEE. V was trimmed by 0 bases and J by 2 bases, leaving 8 bases between them. The CDR3 loop spans 15 amino acids. The table came from immunoSEQ multiplex PCR; TCRdb's copy has only in-frame clones and leaves some out. The sample holds tens of thousands of clones, 81% seen once. The J gene is TRBJ2-2, the V gene TRBV9, with D tentatively TRBD2 (5 bases). Specimen: peripheral blood mononuclear cells, collected before any cancer treatment. This clonotype was obtained from a male donor aged 60 or older with stage II lung adenocarcinoma. DNA of the CDR3: TGTGCCAGCAGCGTAGGAGGGAGCAACACCGGGGAGCTGTTTTTT. It specifies CASSVGGSNTGELFF.